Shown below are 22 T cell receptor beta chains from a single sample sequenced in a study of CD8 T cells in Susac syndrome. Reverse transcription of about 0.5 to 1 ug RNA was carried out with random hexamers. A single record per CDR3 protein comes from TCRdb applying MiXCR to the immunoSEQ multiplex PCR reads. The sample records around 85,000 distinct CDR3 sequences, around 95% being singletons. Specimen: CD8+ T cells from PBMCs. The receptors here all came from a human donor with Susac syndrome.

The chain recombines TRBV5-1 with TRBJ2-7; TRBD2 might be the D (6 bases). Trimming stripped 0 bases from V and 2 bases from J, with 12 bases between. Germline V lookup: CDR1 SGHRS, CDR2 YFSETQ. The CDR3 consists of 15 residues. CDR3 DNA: TGCGCCAGCAGCTTGGTGGAGGGGCCACCCTACGAGCAGTACTTC. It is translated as CASSLVEGPPYEQYF.

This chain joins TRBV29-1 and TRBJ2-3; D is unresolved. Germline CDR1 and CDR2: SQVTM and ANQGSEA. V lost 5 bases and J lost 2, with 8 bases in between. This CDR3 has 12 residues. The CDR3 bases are TGCAGCGTTTGGGTCCCCACAGATACGCAGTATTTT. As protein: CSVWVPTDTQYF.

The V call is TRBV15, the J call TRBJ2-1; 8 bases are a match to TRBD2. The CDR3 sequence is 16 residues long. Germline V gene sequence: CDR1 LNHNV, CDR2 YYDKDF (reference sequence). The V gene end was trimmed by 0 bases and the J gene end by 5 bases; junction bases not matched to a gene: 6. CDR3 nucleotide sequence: TGTGCCACCAGCAGAGATGAACTAGCGGTGCACAATGAGCAGTTCTTC. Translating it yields CATSRDELAVHNEQFF. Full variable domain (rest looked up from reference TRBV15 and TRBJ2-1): DAMVIQNPRYQVTQFGKPVTLSCSQTLNHNVMYWYQQKSSQAPKLLFHYYDKDFNNEADTPDNFQSRRPNTSFCFLDIRSPGLGDTAMYLCATSRDELAVHNEQFFGPGTRLTVL.

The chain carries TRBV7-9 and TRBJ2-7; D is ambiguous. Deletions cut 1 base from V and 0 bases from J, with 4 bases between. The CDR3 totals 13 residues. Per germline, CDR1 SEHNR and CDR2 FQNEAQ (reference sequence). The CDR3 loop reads CASSLGNSYEQYF. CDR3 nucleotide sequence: TGTGCCAGCAGCTTAGGCAACTCCTACGAGCAGTACTTC.

CDR3 region: CATSSDRDRGNTIYF. CDR3 nucleotides: TGTGCCACCAGCAGTGACCGGGACCGTGGAAACACCATATATTTT. This chain joins TRBV15 and TRBJ1-3; D perhaps matches TRBD1 (5 bases). The CDR3 length is 15 residues. Germline-derived CDR1 and CDR2 are LNHNV and YYDKDF (reference sequence). V lost 3 bases and J lost 3, with 12 bases in between.

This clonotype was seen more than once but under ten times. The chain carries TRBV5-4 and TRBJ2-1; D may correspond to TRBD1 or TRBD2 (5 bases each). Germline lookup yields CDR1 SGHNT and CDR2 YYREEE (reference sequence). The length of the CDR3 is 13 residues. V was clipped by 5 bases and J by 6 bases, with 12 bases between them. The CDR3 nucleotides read TGTGCCAGCAGTTTAAGAGGGGCCAATGAGCAGTTCTTC. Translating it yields CASSLRGANEQFF.

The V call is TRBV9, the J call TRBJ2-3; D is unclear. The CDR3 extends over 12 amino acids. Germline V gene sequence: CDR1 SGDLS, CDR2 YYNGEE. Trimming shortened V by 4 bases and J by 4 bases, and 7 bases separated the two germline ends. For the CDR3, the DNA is TGTGCCAGCAGCCTCAATCCAGATACGCAGTATTTT. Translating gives CASSLNPDTQYF.

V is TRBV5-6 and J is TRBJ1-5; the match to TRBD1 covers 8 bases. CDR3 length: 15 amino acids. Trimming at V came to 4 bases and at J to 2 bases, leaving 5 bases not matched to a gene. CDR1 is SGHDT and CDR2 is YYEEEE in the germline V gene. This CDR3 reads CASSVGQGGNQPQHF. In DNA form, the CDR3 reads TGTGCCAGCAGCGTTGGACAGGGTGGCAATCAGCCCCAGCATTTT.

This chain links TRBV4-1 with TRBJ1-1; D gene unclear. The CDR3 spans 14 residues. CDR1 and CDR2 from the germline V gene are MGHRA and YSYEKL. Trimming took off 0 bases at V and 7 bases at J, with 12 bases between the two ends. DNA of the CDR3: TGCGCCAGCAGCCAAGACGACACCCAGGATGAAGCTTTCTTT. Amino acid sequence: CASSQDDTQDEAFF.

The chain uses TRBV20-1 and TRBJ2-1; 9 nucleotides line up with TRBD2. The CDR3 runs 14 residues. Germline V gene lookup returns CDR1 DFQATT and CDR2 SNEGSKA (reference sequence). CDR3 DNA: TGCAGCACCGAGCGGGAGGTATCCTACAATGAGCAGTTCTTC. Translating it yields CSTEREVSYNEQFF.

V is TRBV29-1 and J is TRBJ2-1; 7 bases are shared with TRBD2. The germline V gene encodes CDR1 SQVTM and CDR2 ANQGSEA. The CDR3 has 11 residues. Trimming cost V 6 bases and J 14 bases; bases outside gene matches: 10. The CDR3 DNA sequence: TGCAGCGTCCCGGGTGGTCGGGAGGAGTTCTTC. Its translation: CSVPGGREEFF.

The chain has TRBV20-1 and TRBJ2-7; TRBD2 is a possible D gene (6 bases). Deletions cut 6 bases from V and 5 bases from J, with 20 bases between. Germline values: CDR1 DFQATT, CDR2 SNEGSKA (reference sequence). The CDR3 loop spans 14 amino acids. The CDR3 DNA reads TGCAGTGCCCCCACGGGGGTGGTGGTCAACGAGCAGTACTTC. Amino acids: CSAPTGVVVNEQYF.

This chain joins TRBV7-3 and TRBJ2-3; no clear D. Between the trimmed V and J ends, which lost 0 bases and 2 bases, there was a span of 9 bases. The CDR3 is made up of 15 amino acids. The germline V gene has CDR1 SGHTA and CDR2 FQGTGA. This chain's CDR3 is CASSLTAAYTDTQYF. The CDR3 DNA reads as TGTGCCAGCAGCTTAACGGCCGCTTACACAGATACGCAGTATTTT. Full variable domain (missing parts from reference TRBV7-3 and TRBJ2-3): GAGVSQTPSNKVTEKGKYVELRCDPISGHTALYWYRQSLGQGPEFLIYFQGTGAADDSGLPNDRFFAVRPEGSVSTLKIQRTERGDSAVYLCASSLTAAYTDTQYFGPGTRLTVL.

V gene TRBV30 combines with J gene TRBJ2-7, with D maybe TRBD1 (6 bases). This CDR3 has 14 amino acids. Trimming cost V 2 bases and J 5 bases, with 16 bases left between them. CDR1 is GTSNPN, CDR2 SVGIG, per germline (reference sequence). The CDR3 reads CAWSRTVDGDEQYF. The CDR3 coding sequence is TGTGCCTGGAGTAGGACAGTGGATGGGGACGAGCAGTACTTC.

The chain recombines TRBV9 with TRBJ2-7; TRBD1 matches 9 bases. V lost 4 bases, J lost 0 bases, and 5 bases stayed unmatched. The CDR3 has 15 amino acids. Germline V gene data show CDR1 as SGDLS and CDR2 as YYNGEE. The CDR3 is CASSTSGQGSYEQYF. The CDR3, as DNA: TGTGCCAGCAGCACTTCGGGACAGGGCTCCTACGAGCAGTACTTC.

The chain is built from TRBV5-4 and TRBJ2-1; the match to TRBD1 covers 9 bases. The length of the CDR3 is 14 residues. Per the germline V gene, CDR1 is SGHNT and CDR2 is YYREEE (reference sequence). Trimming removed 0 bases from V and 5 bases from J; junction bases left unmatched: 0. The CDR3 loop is CASSLGQGDNEQFF. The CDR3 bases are TGTGCCAGCAGCTTGGGACAGGGGGACAATGAGCAGTTCTTC.

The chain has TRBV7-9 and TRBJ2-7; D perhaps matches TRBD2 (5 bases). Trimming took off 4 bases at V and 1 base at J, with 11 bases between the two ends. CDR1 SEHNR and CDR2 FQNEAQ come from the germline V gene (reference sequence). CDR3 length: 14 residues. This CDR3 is CASSSGLMSYEQYF. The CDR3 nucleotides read TGTGCCAGCAGCTCAGGACTCATGTCCTACGAGCAGTACTTC.

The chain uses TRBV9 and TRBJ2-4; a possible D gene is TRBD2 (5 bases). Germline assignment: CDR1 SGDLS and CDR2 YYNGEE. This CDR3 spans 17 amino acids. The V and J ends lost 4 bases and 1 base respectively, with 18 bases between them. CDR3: CASSSLTGEYAKNIQYF. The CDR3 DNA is TGTGCCAGCAGCTCCCTCACTGGGGAGTACGCCAAAAACATTCAGTACTTC. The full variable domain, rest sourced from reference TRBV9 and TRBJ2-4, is DSGVTQTPKHLITATGQRVTLRCSPRSGDLSVYWYQQSLDQGLQFLIQYYNGEERAKGNILERFSAQQFPDLHSELNLSSLELGDSALYFCASSSLTGEYAKNIQYFGAGTRLSVL.

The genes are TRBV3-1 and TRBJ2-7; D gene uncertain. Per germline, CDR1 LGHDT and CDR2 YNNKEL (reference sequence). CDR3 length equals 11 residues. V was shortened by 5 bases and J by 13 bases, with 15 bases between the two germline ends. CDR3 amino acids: CASSSSGGLYF. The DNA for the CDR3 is TGTGCCAGCAGCTCCTCCGGTGGCCTCTACTTC.

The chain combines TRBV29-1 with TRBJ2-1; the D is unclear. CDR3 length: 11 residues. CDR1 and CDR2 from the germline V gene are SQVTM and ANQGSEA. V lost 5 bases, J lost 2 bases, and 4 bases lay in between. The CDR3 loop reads CSVQAYNEQFF. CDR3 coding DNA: TGCAGCGTTCAAGCCTACAATGAGCAGTTCTTC.

The CDR3 coding sequence is TGTGCCAGCAGTCCAGGGACTAGCGGAGATACGCAGTATTTT. It translates to CASSPGTSGDTQYF. V and J are TRBV6-5 and TRBJ2-3, with TRBD2 matching over 11 bases. The germline V gene has CDR1 MNHEY and CDR2 SVGAGI. J gave up 5 bases and V 5 bases, and 3 bases lay outside the gene matches. This CDR3 has 14 amino acids.

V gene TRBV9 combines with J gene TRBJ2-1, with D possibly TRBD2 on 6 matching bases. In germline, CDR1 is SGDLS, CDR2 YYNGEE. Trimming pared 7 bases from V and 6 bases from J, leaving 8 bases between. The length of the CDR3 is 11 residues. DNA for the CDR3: TGTGCCAGCGAGGGAGGCAATGAGCAGTTCTTC. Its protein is CASEGGNEQFF.